This entry lists 14 T cell receptor beta chains sequenced from one sample in a study of cytomegalovirus exposure and HLA in healthy donors. The repertoire was sequenced with immunoSEQ multiplex PCR; TCRdb's copy has only in-frame clones and lacks some. The sample comprises 250,000 to 400,000 clones, roughly 86% of which are singletons, and around 0.91% rests with the top ten. Sequencing was performed on PBMCs. All receptors derive from a man aged 25 to 45 in good health and CMV-seronegative.

V usage is TRBV11-2 and J usage is TRBJ2-7, with 13 bases that match TRBD2. The CDR3 is made up of 15 amino acids. Germline-derived CDR1 and CDR2 are SGHAT and FQNNGV. V lost 4 bases to trimming and J lost 6 bases; unmatched junction nucleotides: 6. In DNA form, the CDR3 reads TGTGCCAGCAGCTGGACTAGCGGGGGTTCTTCCGAGCAGTACTTC. Encoded protein: CASSWTSGGSSEQYF.

The chain has TRBV6-4 and TRBJ2-1; D remains ambiguous. The CDR3 consists of 14 residues. V dropped 9 bases and J dropped 5 bases, with 17 bases sitting between them. The germline V gene has CDR1 MRHNA and CDR2 SNTAGT. The CDR3 is CASRIVAGNNEQFF. The DNA for the CDR3 is TGTGCCAGTCGCATTGTTGCAGGAAACAATGAGCAGTTCTTC.

This chain connects TRBV5-4 to TRBJ2-7, with 9 positions matching TRBD1. The CDR3 spans 13 residues. Germline assignment: CDR1 SGHNT and CDR2 YYREEE (reference sequence). V shed 4 bases, J shed 3 bases, and the junction held 2 bases outside the gene matches. In nucleotides, the CDR3 is TGTGCCAGCAGCCGGGACAGGGACTACGAGCAGTACTTC. This codes for CASSRDRDYEQYF.

J is TRBJ2-3 and V is TRBV4-1, with D perhaps TRBD2 (6 bases). V lost 0 bases and J 1 base, leaving 17 bases between the germline ends. The CDR3 contains 18 residues. Germline assignment: CDR1 MGHRA and CDR2 YSYEKL. CDR3 bases: TGCGCCAGCAGCCAAGACTCGACGGGACTTGTGGGCACAGATACGCAGTATTTT. This encodes CASSQDSTGLVGTDTQYF.

This clone was recorded only once. This chain links TRBV5-1 with TRBJ1-1, with TRBD1 identical over 7 bases. The CDR3 has 14 amino acids. In germline, CDR1 is SGHRS, CDR2 YFSETQ. Trimming took 5 bases from V and 5 from J; bases not matched to a gene: 9. The CDR3 DNA follows: TGCGCCAGCAGATCTGAGGGGGCGCGGACTGAAGCTTTCTTT. Translated, it gives CASRSEGARTEAFF.

This clone came up once. This chain connects TRBV18 to TRBJ1-1; TRBD1 matches 11 bases. Germline V gene sequence: CDR1 KGHSH, CDR2 LQKENI. The CDR3 is made up of 14 amino acids. The junction had 2 bases not matched to a gene; V was cut back by 5 bases and J by 3 bases. CDR3 sequence reads: CASSGQGADTEAFF. The CDR3 DNA follows: TGTGCCAGCTCAGGACAGGGGGCTGACACTGAAGCTTTCTTT.

This chain uses TRBV15 with TRBJ2-7, with 8 nucleotides matching TRBD1. The V and J ends lost 4 bases and 5 bases, in that order; junction bases with no gene match: 7. The V gene's germline CDR1 is LNHNV and CDR2 YYDKDF (reference sequence). The CDR3 has 14 residues. The CDR3 is CATSIRPGGDEQYF. The CDR3 DNA reads as TGTGCCACCAGCATTCGGCCAGGGGGCGACGAGCAGTACTTC.

The V gene is TRBV5-6, the J gene TRBJ1-2, with TRBD1 identical over 8 bases. Germline V CDR1 and CDR2: SGHDT, YYEEEE. The CDR3 covers 19 residues. J was trimmed by 2 bases and V by 4 bases; bases with no gene match: 19. The CDR3 loop reads CASSRLSPLTGVGNYGYTF. The CDR3, as DNA: TGTGCCAGCAGCCGTCTCTCCCCCCTGACAGGGGTGGGAAACTATGGCTACACCTTC.

V usage is TRBV12-5 and J usage is TRBJ1-6, with D possibly being TRBD1 (5 bases). CDR1 is LGHNT and CDR2 is FRNRAP in the germline V gene. The CDR3 spans 13 residues. V dropped 8 bases and J dropped 7 bases, with 12 bases sitting between them. CDR3 sequence (DNA): TGTGCTAGTAGGACACTGGAAAATTCACCCCTCCACTTT. Encoded protein: CASRTLENSPLHF.

V gene TRBV2 combines with J gene TRBJ1-5; the match to TRBD1 covers 7 bases. Germline CDR1 reads SNHLY; CDR2 reads FYNNEI. J gave up 3 bases and V 7 bases, and 3 bases lay outside the gene matches. This CDR3 has 13 residues. CDR3 residues: CASIDRANQPQHF. As DNA, the CDR3 is TGTGCCAGCATCGACAGGGCCAATCAGCCCCAGCATTTT.

The genes are TRBV19 and TRBJ1-4; possible D gene TRBD1, 5 bases. In germline, CDR1 is LNHDA, CDR2 SQIVND (reference sequence). V lost 7 bases and J lost 7, with 22 bases in between. There are 16 residues in the CDR3. In DNA form, the CDR3 reads TGTGCCAGTAAACGAGGATTGGGGCAACGTCTTGAAAAACTGTTTTTT. Its translation: CASKRGLGQRLEKLFF. Looking up the rest from reference TRBV19 and TRBJ1-4 gives the full variable domain: DGGITQSPKYLFRKEGQNVTLSCEQNLNHDAMYWYRQDPGQGLRLIYYSQIVNDFQKGDIAEGYSVSREKKESFPLTVTSAQKNPTAFYLCASKRGLGQRLEKLFFGSGTQLSVL.

The chain employs TRBV6-5 and TRBJ1-2; D is unresolved. Germline-derived CDR1 and CDR2 are MNHEY and SVGAGI. The CDR3 runs 16 residues. Trimming took off 3 bases at V and 2 bases at J, with 16 bases between the two ends. The CDR3 DNA reads as TGTGCCAGCAGTTATACCCGGTTTGGAGGAAACTATGGCTACACCTTC. This translates into CASSYTRFGGNYGYTF.

The chain joins TRBV28 to TRBJ2-1; 13 positions match TRBD2. Losses at the gene ends were 5 bases for V and 8 bases for J; bases not matched to a gene: 6. CDR3 length equals 15 residues. Germline V gives CDR1 MDHEN, CDR2 SYDVKM. The CDR3 loop reads CASSGGTSGEDEQFF. DNA for the CDR3: TGTGCCAGCAGTGGCGGGACTAGCGGGGAGGATGAGCAGTTCTTC. The full variable domain, rest sourced from reference TRBV28 and TRBJ2-1, is DVKVTQSSRYLVKRTGEKVFLECVQDMDHENMFWYRQDPGLGLRLIYFSYDVKMKEKGDIPEGYSVSREKKERFSLILESASTNQTSMYLCASSGGTSGEDEQFFGPGTRLTVL.

The rearrangement links TRBV7-8 to TRBJ2-6; tentative D call: TRBD2 (6 bases). Germline V gene sequence: CDR1 SGHVS, CDR2 FQNEAQ. Trimming removed 5 bases from V and 0 bases from J, with 11 bases in between. The CDR3 is 16 residues long. The CDR3 sequence is CASSPDGGSGANVLTF. In DNA, the CDR3 is TGTGCCAGCAGCCCGGACGGGGGCTCTGGGGCCAACGTCCTGACTTTC.